This T cell receptor (beta chain) is drawn from a study of T cells in Graves' hyperthyroidism and ophthalmopathy. Patients with uncontrolled infections, other autoimmune diseases, pregnancy or lactation were excluded. CDR1 and CDR2 from the germline V gene are SGHTA and FQGNSA. The CDR3 sequence is 14 residues long. V gave up 2 bases and J gave up 8 bases, with 13 bases separating them. The study's findings and limits: The model made its ophthalmopathy prediction, and onset followed a median approximately six months later.

Amplification of TCR beta CDR3 regions used RNA as the template. HTBI primers were used for first-round RT-PCR of the TCR CDR3. TCRdb processed the multiplex PCR reads anew with MiXCR; each CDR3 protein has one entry. The sample has around 620,000 distinct CDR3 sequences; 15% to 20% are singletons. This clonotype was detected only a few times. Its antigen is currently unknown. The source of this sequence is a woman aged 30 to 39 with Graves' hyperthyroidism. The sequencing input was blood. The chain links TRBV7-2 to TRBJ2-4; the D gene is possibly TRBD1 (5 bases). The CDR3 bases are TGTGCCAGCAGCTTAAGGGGTGTTGCGGACATTCAGTACTTC. This codes for CASSLRGVADIQYF.